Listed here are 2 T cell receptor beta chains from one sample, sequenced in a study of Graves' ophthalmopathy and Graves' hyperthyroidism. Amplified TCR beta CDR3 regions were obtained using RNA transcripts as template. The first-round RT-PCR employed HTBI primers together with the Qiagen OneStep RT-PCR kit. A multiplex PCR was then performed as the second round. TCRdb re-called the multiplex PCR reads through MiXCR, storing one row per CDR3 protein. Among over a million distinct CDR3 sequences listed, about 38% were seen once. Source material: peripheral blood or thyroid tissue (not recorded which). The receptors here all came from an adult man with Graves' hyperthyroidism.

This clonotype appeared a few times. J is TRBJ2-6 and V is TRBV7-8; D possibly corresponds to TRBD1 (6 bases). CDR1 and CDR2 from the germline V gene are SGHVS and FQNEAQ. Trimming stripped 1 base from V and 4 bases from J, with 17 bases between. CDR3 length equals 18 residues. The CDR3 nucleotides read TGTGCCAGCAGCTTAGTTAGGCAGGGGCGGGTGGGGGCCAACGTCCTGACTTTC. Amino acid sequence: CASSLVRQGRVGANVLTF.

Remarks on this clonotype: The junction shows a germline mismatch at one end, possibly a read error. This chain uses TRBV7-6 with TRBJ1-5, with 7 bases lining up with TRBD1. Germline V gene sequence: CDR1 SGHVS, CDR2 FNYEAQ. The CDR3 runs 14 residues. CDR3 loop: CASSLGQENQLQHF. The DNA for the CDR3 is TGTGCCAGCAGCCTCGGACAGGAAAATCAGCTCCAGCATTTT.